This T cell receptor (beta chain) is drawn from a study of cytomegalovirus exposure and HLA in healthy donors. Findings of the study overall: Most TCR sequences proved rare, with some public TCRs found in many donors. Later analysis demonstrated an association between a missense DCLRE1C variant and TCR beta V- and J-gene trimming. In a later analysis, productive TCRs from donors in an Asian-associated ancestry cluster reportedly carried fewer N-insertions than the cohort mean.

Germline CDR1 SGHNT, CDR2 YYREEE (reference sequence). The ends lost 0 bases at V and 5 bases at J; junction bases unmatched: 4. CDR3 length equals 15 residues. Primers: 60 Vbeta forward and 13 Jbeta reverse. Clones were read by immunoSEQ multiplex PCR, and TCRdb kept only the in-frame ones, dropping some. Among 150,000 to 200,000 clones listed, around 75% were seen once. Notes on this clone: Its antigen remains unidentified.

The genes are TRBV5-4 and TRBJ1-2; TRBD1 aligns across 10 bases. The clonotype comes from a male donor in good health and CMV-seronegative. The sequenced sample was PBMCs. The CDR3 here is CASSLGTGGDYGYTF. CDR3 sequence (DNA): TGTGCCAGCAGCTTGGGGACAGGGGGTGATTATGGCTACACCTTC.